This T cell receptor (beta chain) was sequenced in a study of CD4 T cells in relation to SARS-CoV-2 and coronaviruses (dated by TCRdb to the early 2020s). Regarding the complete study: The ViraFEST assay cultured PBMCs with antigen for nine to eleven days, then sequenced TCR beta CDR3s to find antigen-specific clonal expansions. Patient-derived lymphoblastoid cell lines were used to map the HLA restriction of shared crossreactive spike epitopes. The study assessed, at the TCR clonotype level, memory CD4+ T cell crossreactivity between SARS-CoV-2 and common cold coronavirus spike proteins. The negative reference condition was either a culture with an HIV-1 Nef peptide pool or a culture with no peptide. For other donors in the study, expansion assays were sequenced with a different, Illumina-based TCR-beta assay. The Adaptive Biotechnologies TCR-sequencing kit was used to sequence samples from a few pre-COVID donors and the naive versus memory experiments, whereas other data were Illumina-based.

CD4+ T cells from unexposed donors were collected before the COVID-19 pandemic (2011-2018). The EasySep CD4+ T cell isolation kit was used to isolate CD4+ T cells once the cultures had run for 10 to 11 days. As cell number allowed, CD4+ T cells from unexposed donors were tested for reactivity to SARS-CoV-2 S and N and to four common cold coronavirus spike pools. Each well held 1.5 million to 2.5 million PBMCs cultured in IMDM containing approximately 5% human AB serum and 10 IU/ml IL-2. Half of the culture medium was replaced with fresh IL-2-containing medium on days 3 and 7. In general, every peptide culture condition was set up in three replicate wells. The leukapheresis product used for the unexposed donors was purchased from a commercial source. PBMCs were isolated from leukapheresis product or whole blood by Ficoll-Paque PLUS gradient centrifugation. PBMCs were either cryopreserved at -140°C or used fresh in the expansion assay. The QIAamp Micro DNA Kit was used to extract genomic DNA from the CD4+ T cells.

Libraries were constructed by the immunoSEQ multiplex PCR assay. Per the original workflow: During preprocessing, nonproductive sequences were removed, along with CDR3s that did not begin with C, did not end with F or W, or were shorter than 7 amino acids. Antigen-specific clonotypes were called with the MANAFEST web app, based on expansion relative to reference and other culture wells. A clone was considered positive if the clone showed significant expansion compared with the reference culture in 2 of 3 replicate wells at an FDR below 0.05. For a clone to be considered positive, significant expansion relative to all other tandem wells and an odds ratio above 5 were also required. CDR3 homology was measured as pairwise Levenshtein distance, computed with the stringdist R package after trimming three terminal residues from each end. TCRdb mirrors the immuneACCESS table, restricted to in-frame sequences. Some clones are absent from its copies; in checked studies, under half trace to an unresolved V gene, and the reason for the others is unknown. V and J calls and clone size are copied from that table; D and trimming were computed from the DNA. The sample includes some 23,000 clones, with 70% to 80% observed a single time. The ten largest make up less than 25% of the sample.

The research as a whole found: Around 65% of donors had memory CD4+ clonotypes that crossrecognized SARS-CoV-2 and at least one common cold coronavirus spike. Small numbers of patients and of tested TCRs limited the study. Crossreactivity analysis was centred on spike protein, so crossreactivity against other viral proteins was not assessed. No donor contributed both pre-pandemic and post-infection samples, which limited tracing the source of pre-existing responses. Significantly weaker SARS-CoV-2-driven expansion was shown by crossreactive clones than by monoreactive clones, consistent with antigenic imprinting.

The CDR1 and CDR2 encoded by the germline V gene (reference sequence) are GTSNPN and SVGIG. The trim is 0 bases for V and 3 bases for J, with a gap of 8 bases between the germline ends. Measured from the cysteine to the phenylalanine, the CDR3 is 13 residues long. Only the CDR3 DNA is retained, 39 bases long and in frame from the first base. Note on this clone: The clone's antigen remains unknown. Base qualities are missing; no much larger clone stands one base away.

Here the chain combines TRBV30 and TRBJ1-1; no D gene can be assigned with confidence. The sequencing sample was made of CD4+ T cells from PBMCs, cultured in vitro. The TCR was taken from a human donor in good health. The base sequence is TGTGCCTGGAGTGTATCCAGCTACACTGAAGCTTTCTTT. It is translated as CAWSVSSYTEAFF.